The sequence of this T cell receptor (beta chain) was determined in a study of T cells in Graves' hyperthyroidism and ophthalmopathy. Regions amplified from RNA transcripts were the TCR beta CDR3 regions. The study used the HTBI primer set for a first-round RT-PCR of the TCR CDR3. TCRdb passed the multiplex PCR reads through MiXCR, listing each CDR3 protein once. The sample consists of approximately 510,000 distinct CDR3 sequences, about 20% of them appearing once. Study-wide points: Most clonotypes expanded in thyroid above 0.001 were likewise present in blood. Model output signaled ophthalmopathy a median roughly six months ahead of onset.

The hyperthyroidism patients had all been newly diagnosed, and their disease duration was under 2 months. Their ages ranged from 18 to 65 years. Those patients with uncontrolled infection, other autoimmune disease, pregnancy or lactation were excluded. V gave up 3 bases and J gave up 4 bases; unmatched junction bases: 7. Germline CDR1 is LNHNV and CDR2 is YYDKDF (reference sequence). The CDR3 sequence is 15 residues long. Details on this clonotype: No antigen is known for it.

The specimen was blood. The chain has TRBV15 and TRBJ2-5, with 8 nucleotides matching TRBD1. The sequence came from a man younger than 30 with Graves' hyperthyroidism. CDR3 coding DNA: TGTGCCACCAGCAGCCACAGGGGGTTTGCAGAGACCCAGTACTTC. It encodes CATSSHRGFAETQYF.